This TCR beta chain came from a study of siplizumab effects on memory and regulatory T cells. Assay: immunoSEQ multiplex PCR; the TCRdb copy retains only in-frame clones and omits some. The repertoire holds some 100,000 clones, with roughly 96% as singletons. Notes on this clone: The antigen is unknown.

Study-level findings and limits: Confirmation was lacking for the suppressive function of proliferating Tregs derived from siplizumab cultures. The authors mapped only a minor fraction of alloreactive clones to unstimulated subsets.

The sample consisted of naive CD4+ T cells sorted from blood. This receptor was obtained from a human donor in good health.

DNA for the CDR3: TGCGCCAGCAGCAGAGGGTATGGAAACACCATATATTTT. Residues: CASSRGYGNTIYF. The rearrangement links TRBV5-1 to TRBJ1-3, with D unresolved. The CDR3 length is 13 residues. The germline V gene has CDR1 SGHRS and CDR2 YFSETQ. V was pared by 4 bases and J by 3 bases, with 8 bases between.